Included here is one T cell receptor beta chain sequence, with context. Its cognate antigen is unknown. These gene names are mouse names. The data belong to a study of CD8+ T cells in alopecia areata. General study findings and limits: Scalp specimens additionally yield sequences from normal skin's resident alphabeta T cells. Clarity of TCR sharing across patients fell short of that in mice, possibly HLA-related.

It was cDNA, reverse transcribed from extracted RNA, that served as the sequencing template. Sequencing was performed with immunoSEQ multiplex PCR; in TCRdb, only in-frame clones are kept and a portion is missing. The specimen has about 270,000 clones, none found just once. It was with CD4, CD8alpha, NKG2D, NKG2ACE and other markers that pooled cutaneous lymph node cells were sorted. This clonotype was sampled from a C3H/HeJ mouse with alopecia areata. Strain MHC haplotype: H2-k. Sequencing used CD4+ T cells sorted from a lymph node.

The CDR3 protein is CAWKGTEVFF. The part of the CDR3 DNA that was read is TGTGCCTGGAAGGGCACA. The J gene is TRBJ1-1, the V gene TRBV31; the D is unclear. Read coverage stops 4 residues before the CDR3 terminus; the germline J gene supplies the remainder. V lost 4 bases and J 4 bases, leaving 4 bases between the germline ends. CDR1 is GKSSPN and CDR2 is SITVG in the germline V gene. The CDR3 runs to 10 residues.